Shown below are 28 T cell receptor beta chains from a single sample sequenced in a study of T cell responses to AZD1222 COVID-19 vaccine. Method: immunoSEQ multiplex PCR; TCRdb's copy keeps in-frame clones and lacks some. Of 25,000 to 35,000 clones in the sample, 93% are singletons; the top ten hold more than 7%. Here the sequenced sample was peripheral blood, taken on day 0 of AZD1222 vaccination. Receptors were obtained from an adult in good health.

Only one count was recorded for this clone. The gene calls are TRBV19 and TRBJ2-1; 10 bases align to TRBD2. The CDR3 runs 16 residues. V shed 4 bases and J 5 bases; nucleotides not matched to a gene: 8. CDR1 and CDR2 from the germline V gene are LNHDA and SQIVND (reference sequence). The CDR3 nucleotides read TGTGCCAGTAGTAGGCCCCTAGCGGGGGAGAACAATGAGCAGTTCTTC. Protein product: CASSRPLAGENNEQFF.

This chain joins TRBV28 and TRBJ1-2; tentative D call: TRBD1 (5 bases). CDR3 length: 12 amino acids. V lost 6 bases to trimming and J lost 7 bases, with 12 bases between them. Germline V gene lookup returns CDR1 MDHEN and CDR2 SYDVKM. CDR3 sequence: CASRPGGTGYTF. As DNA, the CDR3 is TGTGCCAGCAGGCCCGGAGGGACTGGCTACACCTTC.

CDR3: CASSQAPEAFF. DNA for the CDR3: TGTGCCAGCTCGCAAGCCCCTGAAGCTTTCTTT. The genes are TRBV18 and TRBJ1-1; no firm D call. Trimming left V 6 bases short and J 6 bases short, with 8 bases between. CDR3 size: 11 residues. From germline, CDR1 is KGHSH and CDR2 LQKENI.

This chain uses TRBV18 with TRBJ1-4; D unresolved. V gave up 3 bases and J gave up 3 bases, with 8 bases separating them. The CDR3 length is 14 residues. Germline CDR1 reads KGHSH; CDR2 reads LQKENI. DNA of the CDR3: TGTGCCAGCTCACCGGTAGGAGCTAATGAAAAACTGTTTTTT. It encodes CASSPVGANEKLFF.

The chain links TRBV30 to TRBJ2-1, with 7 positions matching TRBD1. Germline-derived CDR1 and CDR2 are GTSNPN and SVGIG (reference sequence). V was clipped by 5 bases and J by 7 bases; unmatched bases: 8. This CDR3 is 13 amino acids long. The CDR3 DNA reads TGTGCCTGGGGGACAGCGGCGGGTAATGAGCAGTTCTTC. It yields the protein CAWGTAAGNEQFF.

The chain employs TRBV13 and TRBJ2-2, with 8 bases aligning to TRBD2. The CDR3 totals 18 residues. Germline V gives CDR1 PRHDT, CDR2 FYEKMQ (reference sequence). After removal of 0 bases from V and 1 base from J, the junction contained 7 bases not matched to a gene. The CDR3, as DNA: TGTGCCAGCAGCTTAGGGTTATGGCGGGAGGAGAACACCGGGGAGCTGTTTTTT. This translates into CASSLGLWREENTGELFF.

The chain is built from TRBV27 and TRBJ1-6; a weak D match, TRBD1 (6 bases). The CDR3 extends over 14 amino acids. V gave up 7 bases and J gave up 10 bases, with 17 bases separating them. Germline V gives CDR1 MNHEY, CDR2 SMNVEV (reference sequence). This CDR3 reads CASTLQGPGSPLHF. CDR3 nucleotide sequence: TGTGCCAGCACCTTACAGGGCCCAGGGTCACCCCTCCACTTT.

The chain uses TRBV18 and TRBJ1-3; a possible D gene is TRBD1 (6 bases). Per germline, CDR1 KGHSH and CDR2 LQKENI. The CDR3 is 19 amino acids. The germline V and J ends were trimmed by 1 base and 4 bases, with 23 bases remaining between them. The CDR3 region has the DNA TGTGCCAGCTCACCACGAGGCACGGCAGGGGCCGCCGCCGGAAACACCATATATTTT. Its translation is CASSPRGTAGAAAGNTIYF.

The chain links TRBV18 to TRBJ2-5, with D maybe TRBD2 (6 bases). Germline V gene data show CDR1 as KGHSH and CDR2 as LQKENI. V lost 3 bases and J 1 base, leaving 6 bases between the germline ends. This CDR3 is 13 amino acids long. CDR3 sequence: CASSPRGQETQYF. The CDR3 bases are TGTGCCAGCTCACCGCGGGGCCAAGAGACCCAGTACTTC.

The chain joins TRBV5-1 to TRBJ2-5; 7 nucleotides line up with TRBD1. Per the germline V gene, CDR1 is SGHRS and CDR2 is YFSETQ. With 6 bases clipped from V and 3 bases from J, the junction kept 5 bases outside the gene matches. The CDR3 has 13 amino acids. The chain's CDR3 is CASTRTGKETQYF. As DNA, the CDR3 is TGCGCCAGCACCCGGACAGGAAAAGAGACCCAGTACTTC. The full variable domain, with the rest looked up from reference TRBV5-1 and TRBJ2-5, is KAGVTQTPRYLIKTRGQQVTLSCSPISGHRSVSWYQQTPGQGLQFLFEYFSETQRNKGNFPGRFSGRQFSNSRSEMNVSTLELGDSALYLCASTRTGKETQYFGPGTRLLVL.

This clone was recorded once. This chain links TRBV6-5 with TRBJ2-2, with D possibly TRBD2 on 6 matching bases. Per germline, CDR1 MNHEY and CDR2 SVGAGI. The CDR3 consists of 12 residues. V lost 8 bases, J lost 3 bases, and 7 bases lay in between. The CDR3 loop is CASQRDTGELFF. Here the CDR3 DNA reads TGTGCCAGCCAGCGGGACACCGGGGAGCTGTTTTTT.

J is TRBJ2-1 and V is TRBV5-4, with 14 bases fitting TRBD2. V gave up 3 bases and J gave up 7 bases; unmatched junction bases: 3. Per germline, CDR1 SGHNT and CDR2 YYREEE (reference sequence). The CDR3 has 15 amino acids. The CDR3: CASSWGTSGSNEQFF. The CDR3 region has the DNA TGTGCCAGCAGCTGGGGGACTAGCGGGAGTAATGAGCAGTTCTTC.

The CDR3 protein is CASSYSVTTNTGELFF. In DNA, the CDR3 is TGTGCCAGCAGTTACTCGGTGACCACGAACACCGGGGAGCTGTTTTTT. The J gene is TRBJ2-2, the V gene TRBV6-5; no definite D call. This CDR3 region has 16 residues. The germline CDR1 and CDR2 sequences are MNHEY and SVGAGI. With 0 bases removed from V and 0 bases from J, the gap between germline ends came to 8 bases.

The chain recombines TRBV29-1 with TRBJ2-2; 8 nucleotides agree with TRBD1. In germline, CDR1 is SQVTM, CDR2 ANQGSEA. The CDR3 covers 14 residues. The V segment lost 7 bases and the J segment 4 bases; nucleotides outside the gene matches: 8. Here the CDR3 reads CSAGQGGRTGELFF. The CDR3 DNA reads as TGCAGCGCCGGACAGGGTGGTCGCACCGGGGAGCTGTTTTTT.

The CDR3 DNA sequence: TGTGCCAGCAGCTTGCGGTCCAACAGGGACACCGGGGAGCTGTTTTTT. Translated: CASSLRSNRDTGELFF. The genes are TRBV5-5 and TRBJ2-2; tentatively, D is TRBD1 (6 bases). The V and J ends lost 1 base and 3 bases respectively, with 13 bases between them. The germline V gene has CDR1 SGHKS and CDR2 YYEKEE (reference sequence). The CDR3 has 16 amino acids.

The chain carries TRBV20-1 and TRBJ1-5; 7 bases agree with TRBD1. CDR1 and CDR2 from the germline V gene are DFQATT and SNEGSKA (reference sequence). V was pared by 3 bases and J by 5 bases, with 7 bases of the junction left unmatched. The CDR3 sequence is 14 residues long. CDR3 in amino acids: CSASFGQEHQPQHF. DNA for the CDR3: TGCAGTGCTAGTTTTGGACAGGAGCATCAGCCCCAGCATTTT.

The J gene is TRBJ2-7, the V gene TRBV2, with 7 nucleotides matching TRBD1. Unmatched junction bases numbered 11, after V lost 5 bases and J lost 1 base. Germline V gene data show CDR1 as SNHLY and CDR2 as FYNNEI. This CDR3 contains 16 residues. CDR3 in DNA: TGTGCCAGCAGTCCTCAAGGGGGACAGCGGTCCTACGAGCAGTACTTC. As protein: CASSPQGGQRSYEQYF.

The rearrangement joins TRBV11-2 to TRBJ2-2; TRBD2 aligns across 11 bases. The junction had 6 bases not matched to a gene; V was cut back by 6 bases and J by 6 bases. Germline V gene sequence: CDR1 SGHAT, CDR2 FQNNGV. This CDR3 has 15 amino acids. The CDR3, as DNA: TGTGCCAGCAGAACGACTAGCGGGATGGCCGGGGAGCTGTTTTTT. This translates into CASRTTSGMAGELFF.

As DNA, the CDR3 is TGCAGCGTTTCCCCCGACGGCAGATATGGCTACACCTTC. Encoded protein: CSVSPDGRYGYTF. This chain links TRBV29-1 with TRBJ1-2; D gene uncertain. The germline V gene encodes CDR1 SQVTM and CDR2 ANQGSEA. V was trimmed by 5 bases and J by 5 bases, leaving 15 bases between them. This CDR3 has 13 amino acids.

The CDR3 is CTSSQERTGCRVLNTGELFF. In DNA, the CDR3 is TGCACCAGCAGCCAAGAGAGGACAGGGTGTCGAGTCCTGAACACCGGGGAGCTGTTTTTT. The chain joins TRBV1 to TRBJ2-2; the DNA was not compared with TRBD1, the D call given in the table. TRBV1 has pseudogene status. The CDR3 has 20 residues.

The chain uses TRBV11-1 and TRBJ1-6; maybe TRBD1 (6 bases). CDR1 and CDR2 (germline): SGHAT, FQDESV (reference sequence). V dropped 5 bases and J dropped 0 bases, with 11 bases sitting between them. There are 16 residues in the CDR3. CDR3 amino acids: CASSSGTNSYNSPLHF. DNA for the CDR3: TGTGCCAGCAGCAGCGGGACAAACTCCTATAATTCACCCCTCCACTTT.

The CDR3 DNA follows: TGTGCCAGCAGTTTTACAGGGGATTCACCCCTCCACTTT. Its protein product is CASSFTGDSPLHF. The chain is built from TRBV27 and TRBJ1-6; TRBD1 matches at 7 bases. V trimming: 3 bases; J trimming: 8 bases; junction bases outside the gene matches: 1. The CDR3 consists of 13 residues. Germline-derived CDR1 and CDR2 are MNHEY and SMNVEV (reference sequence).

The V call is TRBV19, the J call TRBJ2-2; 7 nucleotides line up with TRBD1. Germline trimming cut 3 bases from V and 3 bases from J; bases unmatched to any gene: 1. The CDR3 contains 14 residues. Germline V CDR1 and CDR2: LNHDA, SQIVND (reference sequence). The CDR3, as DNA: TGTGCCAGTAGTATTGGGACAGACACCGGGGAGCTGTTTTTT. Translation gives CASSIGTDTGELFF.

The CDR3 region is CASSSVQGPYEQYF. The CDR3 nucleotides read TGTGCCAGTAGTTCTGTGCAGGGGCCATACGAGCAGTACTTC. This chain connects TRBV19 to TRBJ2-7; maybe TRBD1 (6 bases). V was cut by 5 bases and J by 4 bases, with 15 bases left in between. Per germline, CDR1 LNHDA and CDR2 SQIVND (reference sequence). CDR3 size: 14 residues. Based on the CDR3 plus reference TRBV19 and TRBJ2-7, the full variable domain is DGGITQSPKYLFRKEGQNVTLSCEQNLNHDAMYWYRQDPGQGLRLIYYSQIVNDFQKGDIAEGYSVSREKKESFPLTVTSAQKNPTAFYLCASSSVQGPYEQYFGPGTRLTVT.

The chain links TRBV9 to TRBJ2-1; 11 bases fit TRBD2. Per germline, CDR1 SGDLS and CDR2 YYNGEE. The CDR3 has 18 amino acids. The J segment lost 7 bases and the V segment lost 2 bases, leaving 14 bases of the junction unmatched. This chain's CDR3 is CASSVPKKGTSGSNEQFF. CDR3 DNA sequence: TGTGCCAGCAGCGTCCCAAAGAAGGGGACTAGCGGAAGTAATGAGCAGTTCTTC.

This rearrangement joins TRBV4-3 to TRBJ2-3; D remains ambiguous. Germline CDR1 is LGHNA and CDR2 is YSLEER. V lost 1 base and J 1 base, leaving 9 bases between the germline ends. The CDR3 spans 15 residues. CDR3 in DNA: TGCGCCAGCAGCCAAGTTGAGCTTGGCACAGATACGCAGTATTTT. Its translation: CASSQVELGTDTQYF.

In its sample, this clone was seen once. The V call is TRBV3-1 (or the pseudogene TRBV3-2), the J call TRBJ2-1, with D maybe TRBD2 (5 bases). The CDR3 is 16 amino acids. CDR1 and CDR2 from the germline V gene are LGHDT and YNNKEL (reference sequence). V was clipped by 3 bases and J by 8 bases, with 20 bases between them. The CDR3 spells CASSHASSSGFHEQFF. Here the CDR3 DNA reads TGTGCCAGCAGCCATGCATCGAGCTCGGGGTTTCATGAGCAGTTCTTC.

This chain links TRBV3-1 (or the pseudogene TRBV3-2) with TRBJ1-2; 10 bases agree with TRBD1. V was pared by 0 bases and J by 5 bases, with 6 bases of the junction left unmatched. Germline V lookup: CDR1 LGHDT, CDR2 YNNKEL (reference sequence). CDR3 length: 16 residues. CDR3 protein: CASSQERDRGLYGYTF. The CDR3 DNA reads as TGTGCCAGCAGCCAAGAGCGTGACAGGGGGCTATATGGCTACACCTTC.